The 5 T cell receptor beta chains presented below share a single source sample, sequenced in a study of cytomegalovirus exposure and HLA in healthy donors. Data came from immunoSEQ multiplex PCR; TCRdb stores just in-frame clones and leaves some out. The sample includes roughly 310,000 clones, 88% of them seen just once. The sequenced sample was PBMCs. The receptors were gathered from a man aged 25 to 40 in good health and CMV-seronegative.

This sequence joins TRBV5-1 and TRBJ2-2, with 7 nucleotides matching TRBD1. Germline CDR1 and CDR2: SGHRS and YFSETQ. The CDR3 extends over 15 amino acids. Unmatched junction bases numbered 8, after V lost 2 bases and J lost 7 bases. CDR3 residues: CASSFPDRVFGELFF. The CDR3 bases are TGCGCCAGCAGCTTCCCCGACAGGGTTTTCGGGGAGCTGTTTTTT.

This clone appeared once. The CDR3 is CASSLFPTAGGQPQHF. CDR3 nucleotides: TGTGCCAGCAGCTTATTCCCCACGGCAGGGGGTCAGCCCCAGCATTTT. This chain joins TRBV7-9 and TRBJ1-5; 7 bases are shared with TRBD1. Trimming took 2 bases from V and 6 from J; bases not matched to a gene: 10. The CDR3 runs 16 residues. Germline V gene lookup returns CDR1 SEHNR and CDR2 FQNEAQ (reference sequence).

The gene calls are TRBV7-2 and TRBJ2-5; D is perhaps TRBD1 (5 bases). V shed 5 bases and J shed 4 bases, with 11 bases lying between them. The germline V gene has CDR1 SGHTA and CDR2 FQGNSA. This CDR3 has 13 residues. The CDR3 reads CASSPKGLETQYF. For the CDR3, the DNA is TGTGCCAGCAGCCCTAAGGGGTTAGAGACCCAGTACTTC. Full variable domain (outside the CDR3, taken from reference TRBV7-2 and TRBJ2-5): GAGVSQSPSNKVTEKGKDVELRCDPISGHTALYWYRQSLGQGLEFLIYFQGNSAPDKSGLPSDRFSAERTGGSVSTLTIQRTQQEDSAVYLCASSPKGLETQYFGPGTRLLVL.

The gene calls are TRBV11-1 and TRBJ2-2; D may be TRBD1 (6 bases). V gave up 0 bases and J gave up 5 bases, with 10 bases separating them. This CDR3 comprises 15 residues. Looked up from germline, CDR1 is SGHAT and CDR2 is FQDESV (reference sequence). The CDR3 DNA sequence: TGTGCCAGCAGCTTAGCCCTCACAGGGACCGGGGAGCTGTTTTTT. It yields the protein CASSLALTGTGELFF.

The chain employs TRBV11-2 and TRBJ1-1, with 8 bases that match TRBD1. Losses at the gene ends were 4 bases for V and 0 bases for J; bases not matched to a gene: 4. CDR1 and CDR2 from the germline V gene are SGHAT and FQNNGV. The CDR3 sequence is 15 residues long. This chain's CDR3 is CASSSYRGVNTEAFF. The CDR3 DNA reads TGTGCCAGCAGCTCCTACAGGGGGGTGAACACTGAAGCTTTCTTT.